Sequencing of this T cell receptor (beta chain) was carried out in a study of T cell clonality in common variable immunodeficiency. The assay was immunoSEQ multiplex PCR, and TCRdb's table has in-frame clones only and misses some. This set yields just over 20,000 clones and no singletons; the top ten hold approximately 2%. This clone was seen many times. Its antigen is unidentified. The CDR3 extends 3 residues past the end of the read, so its final part is completed from the germline J gene. Replacement immunoglobulin had been given to every CVID subject for at least one year. CVID subjects were neither ill nor on immunomodulatory or immunosuppressive medication at sampling. Study-level results: Fewer deletions and N-nucleotide insertions were reportedly seen in common variable immunodeficiency TCR beta sequences. Repertoire-complication correlations in CVID were limited by patient heterogeneity.

This CDR3 region has 14 residues. Germline V lookup: CDR1 MNHNS, CDR2 SASEGT. Germline trimming cut 3 bases from V and 5 bases from J; bases unmatched to any gene: 7. The rearrangement joins TRBV6-1 to TRBJ2-7, with 7 bases identical to TRBD1. The sample comprised peripheral blood mononuclear cells. The TCR originated in a human donor with common variable immunodeficiency. The CDR3 sequence is CASSDRGGYDEQYF. The sequenced CDR3 bases are TGTGCCAGCAGTGACCGAGGGGGCTACGACGAG.